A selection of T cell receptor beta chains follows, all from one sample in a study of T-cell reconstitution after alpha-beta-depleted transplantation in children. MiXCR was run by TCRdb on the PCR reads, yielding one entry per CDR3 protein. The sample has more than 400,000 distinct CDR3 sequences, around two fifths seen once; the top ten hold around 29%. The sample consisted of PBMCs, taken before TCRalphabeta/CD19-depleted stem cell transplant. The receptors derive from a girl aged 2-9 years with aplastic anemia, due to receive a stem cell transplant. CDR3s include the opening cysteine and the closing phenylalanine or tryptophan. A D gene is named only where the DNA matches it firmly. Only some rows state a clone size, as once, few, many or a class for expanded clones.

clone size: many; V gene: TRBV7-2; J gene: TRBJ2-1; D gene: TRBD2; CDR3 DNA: TGTGCCAGCAGCTCCCGGACTAGCGGGAGGGCCGACAATGAGCAGTTCTTC; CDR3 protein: CASSSRTSGRADNEQFF
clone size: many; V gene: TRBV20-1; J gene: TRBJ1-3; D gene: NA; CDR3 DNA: TGCAGTGCTAGAGTCGGGAGCTCTGGAAACACCATATATTTT; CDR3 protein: CSARVGSSGNTIYF
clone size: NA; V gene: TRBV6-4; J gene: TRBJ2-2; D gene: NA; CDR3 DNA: TGTGCCAGCAGTGACAGGGGGGCCGGGGAGCTGTTTTTT; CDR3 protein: CASSDRGAGELFF
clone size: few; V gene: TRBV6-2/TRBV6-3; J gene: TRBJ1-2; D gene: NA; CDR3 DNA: TGTGCCAGCAGTTACTCGGCAGACGGGCACAACTATGGCTACACCTTC; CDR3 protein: CASSYSADGHNYGYTF
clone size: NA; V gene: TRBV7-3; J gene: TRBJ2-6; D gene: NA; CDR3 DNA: TGTGCCAGCAGCTCGCGCCCCTCTGGGGCCAACGTCCTGACTTTC; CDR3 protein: CASSSRPSGANVLTF
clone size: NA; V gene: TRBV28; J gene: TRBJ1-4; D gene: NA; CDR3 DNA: TGTGCCAGCAGAGCCCAGGGCGTAGAAAAACTGTTTTTT; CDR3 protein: CASRAQGVEKLFF
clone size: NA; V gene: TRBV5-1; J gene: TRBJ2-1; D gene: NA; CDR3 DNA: TGCGCCAGCAGCTTGCTGTCAGGGGATGAGCAGTTCTTC; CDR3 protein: CASSLLSGDEQFF
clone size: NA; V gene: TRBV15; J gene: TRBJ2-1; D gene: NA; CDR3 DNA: TGTGCCACCAGCAGAGAGACGACGGGGTCGCATGAGCAGTTCTTC; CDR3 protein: CATSRETTGSHEQFF
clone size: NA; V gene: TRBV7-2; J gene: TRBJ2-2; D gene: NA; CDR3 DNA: TGTGCCAGCAGCTTGTACCTGGAGCTGTTTTTT; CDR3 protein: CASSLYLELFF
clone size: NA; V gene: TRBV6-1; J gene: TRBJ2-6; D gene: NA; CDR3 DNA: TGTGCCAGCAGTACGGGTGGGGCCAACGTCCTGACTTTC; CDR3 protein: CASSTGGANVLTF
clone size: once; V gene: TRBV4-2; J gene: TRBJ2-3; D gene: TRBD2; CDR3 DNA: TGTGCCAGCAGCCAAGCCCGGGGGGGCATAGATACGCAGTATTTT; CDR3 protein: CASSQARGGIDTQYF
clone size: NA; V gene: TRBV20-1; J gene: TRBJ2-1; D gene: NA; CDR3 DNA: TGCAGTGCCCCACTCGGGGGCCTTTTCTACAATGAGCAGTTCTTC; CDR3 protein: CSAPLGGLFYNEQFF
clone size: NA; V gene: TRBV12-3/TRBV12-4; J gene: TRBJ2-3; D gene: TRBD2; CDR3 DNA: TGTGCCAGCAGGGGGGGGATTAGCGGACGCACAGATACGCAGTATTTT; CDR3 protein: CASRGGISGRTDTQYF
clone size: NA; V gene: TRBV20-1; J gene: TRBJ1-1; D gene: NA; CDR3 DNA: TGCAGTGCTAGGGGGGAAGGGGCCTGGTTCTCCACTGAAGCTTTCTTT; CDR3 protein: CSARGEGAWFSTEAFF
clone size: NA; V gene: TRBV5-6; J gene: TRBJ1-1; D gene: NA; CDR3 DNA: TGTGCCAGCAGCCCAACTTGGGGGCCCGAAGCTTTCTTT; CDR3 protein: CASSPTWGPEAFF
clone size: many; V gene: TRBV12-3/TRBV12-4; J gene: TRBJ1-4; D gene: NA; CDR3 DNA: TGTGCCAGCAAGTTGGGGGCGGATGAAAAACTGTTTTTT; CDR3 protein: CASKLGADEKLFF
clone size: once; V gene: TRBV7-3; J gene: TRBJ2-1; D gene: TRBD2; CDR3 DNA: TGTGACAGCAGCTTATTACCCGGGACTAGCGGGAGCGCTACCTACAATGAGCAGTTCTTC; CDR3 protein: CDSSLLPGTSGSATYNEQFF
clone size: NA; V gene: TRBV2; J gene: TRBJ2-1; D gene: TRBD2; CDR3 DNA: TGTGCCAGCAGTCGAACGACTAGCGGGTATGGGGAGCAGTTCTTC; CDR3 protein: CASSRTTSGYGEQFF
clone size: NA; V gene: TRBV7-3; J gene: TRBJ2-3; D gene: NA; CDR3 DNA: TGTGCCAGCAGCCCCGGGTCTGGGACAGATACGCAGTATTTT; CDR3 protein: CASSPGSGTDTQYF
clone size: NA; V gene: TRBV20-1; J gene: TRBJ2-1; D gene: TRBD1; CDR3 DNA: TGCAGTGCTAGGGGACAGGGAAGGAATGAGCAGTTCTTC; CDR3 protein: CSARGQGRNEQFF
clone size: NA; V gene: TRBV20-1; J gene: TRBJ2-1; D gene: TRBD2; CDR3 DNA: TGCAGTGCCGATCCCCTAGCGGGGGGGCCTCGTTTCTCCTACAATGAGCAGTTCTTC; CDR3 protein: CSADPLAGGPRFSYNEQFF
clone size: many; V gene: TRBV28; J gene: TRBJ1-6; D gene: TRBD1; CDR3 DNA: TGTGCCAGCAGTTTCCCAGGGGGCTCCTATAATTCACCCCTCCACTTT; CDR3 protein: CASSFPGGSYNSPLHF
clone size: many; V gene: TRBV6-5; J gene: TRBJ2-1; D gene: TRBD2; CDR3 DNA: TGTGCCAGCAGTCCCTCCGCCGGGACTATCAGTGAGCAGTTCTTC; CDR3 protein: CASSPSAGTISEQFF
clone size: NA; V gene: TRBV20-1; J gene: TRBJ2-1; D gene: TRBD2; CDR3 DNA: TGCAGTGCAACGGGACTAGCGGGGAGCTCCTACAATGAGCAGTTCTTC; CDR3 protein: CSATGLAGSSYNEQFF
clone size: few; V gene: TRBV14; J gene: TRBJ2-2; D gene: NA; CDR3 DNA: TGTGCCAGCAGCCAAACCCGGGGGCCGTACACCGGGGAGCTGTTTTTT; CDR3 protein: CASSQTRGPYTGELFF
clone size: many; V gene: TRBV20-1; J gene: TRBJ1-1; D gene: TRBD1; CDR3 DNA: TGCAGTGCTAGCAGGCGCAGGGGGGACACTGAAGCTTTCTTT; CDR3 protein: CSASRRRGDTEAFF
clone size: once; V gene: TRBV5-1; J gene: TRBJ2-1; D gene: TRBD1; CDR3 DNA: TGCGCCAGCAGCTTGGCCGAAGGGGGCGCTTCCAATGAGCAGTTCTTC; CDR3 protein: CASSLAEGGASNEQFF
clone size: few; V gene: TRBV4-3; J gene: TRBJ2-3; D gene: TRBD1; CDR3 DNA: TGCGCCAGCAGCCAACGTTGGGACAGGGGGGGGAGTACGCAGTATTTT; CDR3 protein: CASSQRWDRGGSTQYF
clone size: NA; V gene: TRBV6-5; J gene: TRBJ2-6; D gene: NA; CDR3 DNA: TGTGCCAGCAGTTACTCGCCCTCTGGGGCCAACGTCCTGACTTTC; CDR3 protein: CASSYSPSGANVLTF
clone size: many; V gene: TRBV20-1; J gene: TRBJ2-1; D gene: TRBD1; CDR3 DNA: TGCAGTGCTAGTGACCGGGACAGGGCTTACAATGAGCAGTTCTTC; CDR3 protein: CSASDRDRAYNEQFF
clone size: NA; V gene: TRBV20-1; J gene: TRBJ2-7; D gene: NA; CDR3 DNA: TGCAGTGCTATAGACAGATCTCTCTACGAGCAGTACTTC; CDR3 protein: CSAIDRSLYEQYF
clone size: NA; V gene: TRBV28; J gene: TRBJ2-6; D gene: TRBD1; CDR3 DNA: TGTGCCAGCAGTTTCCCAGGGGGCGGTGGGGCCAACGTCCTGACTTTC; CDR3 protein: CASSFPGGGGANVLTF
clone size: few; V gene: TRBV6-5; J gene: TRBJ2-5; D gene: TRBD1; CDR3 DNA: TGTGCCAGCAGTTACGTGGGACAGGGGTCCCAGTACTTC; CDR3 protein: CASSYVGQGSQYF
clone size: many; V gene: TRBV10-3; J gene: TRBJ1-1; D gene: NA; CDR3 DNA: TGTGCCATCAGGCCATTCCGGGGCCAGAACACTGAAGCTTTCTTT; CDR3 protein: CAIRPFRGQNTEAFF
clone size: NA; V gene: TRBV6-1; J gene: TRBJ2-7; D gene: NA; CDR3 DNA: TGTGCCAGCAGTGGGTCCGGTCTGAAGCCCGCCGAGCAGTACTTC; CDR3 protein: CASSGSGLKPAEQYF
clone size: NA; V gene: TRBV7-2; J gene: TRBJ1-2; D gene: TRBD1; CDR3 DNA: TGTGCCAGCAGCTCACGAGGGGGACAGGGGGTTGGCTACACCTTC; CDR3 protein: CASSSRGGQGVGYTF
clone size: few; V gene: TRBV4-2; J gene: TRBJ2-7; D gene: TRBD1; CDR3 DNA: TGTGCCAGCAGCCAGGGGACAGGGGGTTCTTTCGAGCAGTACTTC; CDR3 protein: CASSQGTGGSFEQYF